A single sample gave rise to the 23 T cell receptor beta chains below, sequenced in a study of blood T cell repertoires in COVID-19. Assay: immunoSEQ multiplex PCR; the TCRdb copy retains only in-frame clones and omits some. There are approximately 410,000 clones in the sample; around 86% occur only once, and more than 1.4% lies in the top ten. The sequencing input was peripheral blood. These receptors came from a woman aged 25 to 45 with active or convalescent COVID-19.

The chain couples TRBV19 to TRBJ1-2; D may be TRBD1 (6 bases). Germline V gene sequence: CDR1 LNHDA, CDR2 SQIVND (reference sequence). Trimming took off 3 bases at V and 4 bases at J, with 15 bases between the two ends. The CDR3 length is 15 residues. The chain's CDR3 is CASSIGQSSIYGYTF. The CDR3 DNA sequence: TGTGCCAGTAGTATCGGACAGAGTTCAATCTATGGCTACACCTTC.

J is TRBJ2-5 and V is TRBV3-1 (or the pseudogene TRBV3-2); 13 bases match TRBD2. The trim removed 5 bases at V and 5 bases at J, leaving 8 bases unmatched. Germline assignment: CDR1 LGHDT and CDR2 YNNKEL (reference sequence). This CDR3 has 16 amino acids. DNA of the CDR3: TGTGCCAGCAGCGATACTAGCGGGGGGGTTGGGGAGACCCAGTACTTC. Residues: CASSDTSGGVGETQYF.

CDR3: CASSSRPEWYNSPLHF. The DNA of the CDR3 is TGTGCCAGCAGCTCAAGACCGGAGTGGTATAATTCACCCCTCCACTTT. This sequence joins TRBV7-6 and TRBJ1-6; no firm D call. This CDR3 region has 16 residues. Deletions cut 4 bases from V and 4 bases from J, with 14 bases between. Germline loops: CDR1 SGHVS, CDR2 FNYEAQ.

The chain combines TRBV5-1 with TRBJ2-3, with TRBD2 as a possible D gene (5 bases). The CDR3 is 15 residues long. With 1 base removed from V and 4 bases from J, the gap between germline ends came to 13 bases. CDR1 and CDR2 (germline): SGHRS, YFSETQ. The CDR3 loop is CASSLRVGVSDTQYF. DNA for the CDR3: TGCGCCAGCAGCTTGAGAGTGGGAGTGTCAGATACGCAGTATTTT.

The V and J genes are TRBV10-3 and TRBJ1-2; 9 nucleotides line up with TRBD1. From germline, CDR1 is ENHRY and CDR2 SYGVKD. The CDR3 spans 16 residues. The ends lost 4 bases at V and 4 bases at J; junction bases unmatched: 10. The CDR3 here is CAISAQTGGTGYGYTF. CDR3 bases: TGTGCCATCAGTGCACAGACAGGGGGAACTGGCTATGGCTACACCTTC.

The chain combines TRBV19 with TRBJ2-1; 8 nucleotides align to TRBD2. CDR1 and CDR2 from the germline V gene are LNHDA and SQIVND (reference sequence). The J segment lost 4 bases and the V segment lost 2 bases, leaving 4 bases of the junction unmatched. This CDR3 has 15 amino acids. The CDR3 here is CASSIPGGAYNEQFF. The CDR3 DNA reads TGTGCCAGTAGTATACCCGGGGGGGCGTACAATGAGCAGTTCTTC.

The V call is TRBV11-2, the J call TRBJ2-1; 8 bases match TRBD2. Germline V gene data show CDR1 as SGHAT and CDR2 as FQNNGV. The CDR3 length is 15 residues. The junction had 6 bases not matched to a gene; V was cut back by 2 bases and J by 6 bases. CDR3 region: CASSLTSGAFNEQFF. CDR3 nucleotide sequence: TGTGCCAGCAGCTTAACTAGCGGCGCCTTCAATGAGCAGTTCTTC.

The chain uses TRBV4-2 and TRBJ1-1; maybe TRBD1 (6 bases). Germline lookup yields CDR1 LGHNA and CDR2 YNFKEQ. This CDR3 comprises 14 residues. Between the trimmed V and J ends, which lost 0 bases and 6 bases, there was a span of 11 bases. CDR3 amino acids: CASSQETGSPEAFF. CDR3 sequence (DNA): TGTGCCAGCAGCCAAGAGACAGGATCCCCTGAAGCTTTCTTT.

This chain uses TRBV2 with TRBJ2-1, with 7 bases aligning to TRBD2. The CDR3 spans 12 residues. Germline V CDR1 and CDR2: SNHLY, FYNNEI. Unmatched junction bases numbered 4, after V lost 8 bases and J lost 6 bases. The CDR3 loop is CASGSSGNEQFF. The CDR3 DNA is TGTGCCAGCGGATCTAGCGGCAATGAGCAGTTCTTC.

The CDR3 region has the DNA TGTGCCAGCAGCGTAGACCCGGGATCAAGCTCCTATAATTCACCCCTCCACTTT. Translated, it gives CASSVDPGSSSYNSPLHF. V gene TRBV9 combines with J gene TRBJ1-6; D gene ambiguous. The CDR3 covers 18 residues. Trimming stripped 0 bases from V and 0 bases from J, with 13 bases between. Germline lookup yields CDR1 SGDLS and CDR2 YYNGEE. The variable domain in full, completed from reference TRBV9 and TRBJ1-6, reads DSGVTQTPKHLITATGQRVTLRCSPRSGDLSVYWYQQSLDQGLQFLIQYYNGEERAKGNILERFSAQQFPDLHSELNLSSLELGDSALYFCASSVDPGSSSYNSPLHFGNGTRLTVT.

This sequence joins TRBV6-5 and TRBJ1-2; a possible D gene is TRBD1 (5 bases). The CDR3 length is 13 residues. CDR1 and CDR2 from the germline V gene are MNHEY and SVGAGI. V was cut by 0 bases and J by 7 bases, with 9 bases left in between. The CDR3 region is CASSYSGAIGYTF. In DNA, the CDR3 is TGTGCCAGCAGTTACTCAGGGGCGATTGGCTACACCTTC.

This chain uses TRBV6-2 or TRBV6-3 with TRBJ1-5; D is unclear. Germline V lookup: CDR1 MNHEY, CDR2 SVGEGT. This CDR3 contains 14 residues. V gave up 4 bases and J gave up 9 bases, with 16 bases separating them. The CDR3 loop reads CASSSRGDLRPQHF. The CDR3 region has the DNA TGTGCCAGCAGTTCCAGAGGAGACCTTCGGCCCCAGCATTTT.

The rearrangement joins TRBV4-2 to TRBJ1-1; D not resolved. Per germline, CDR1 LGHNA and CDR2 YNFKEQ. This CDR3 comprises 13 residues. The V end lost 4 bases, the J end lost 3 bases, and 9 bases lay between the germline ends. The CDR3 DNA reads TGTGCCAGCAGCCCGTTCGGGGACACTGAAGCTTTCTTT. Residues: CASSPFGDTEAFF.

The chain employs TRBV19 and TRBJ2-1; D possibly corresponds to TRBD1 (5 bases). The V and J ends lost 6 bases and 3 bases respectively, with 15 bases between them. Germline CDR1 is LNHDA and CDR2 is SQIVND (reference sequence). The CDR3 totals 15 residues. The DNA for the CDR3 is TGTGCCAGTAGAACGGACACAGCCATCTACAATGAGCAGTTCTTC. Translated: CASRTDTAIYNEQFF.

The chain uses TRBV30 and TRBJ1-6; weak D call: TRBD1 (5 bases). The CDR3 is 14 amino acids. Looked up from germline, CDR1 is GTSNPN and CDR2 is SVGIG (reference sequence). V was shortened by 6 bases and J by 7 bases, with 16 bases between the two germline ends. The CDR3 DNA reads as TGTGCCTGCAACCAAGACAGTTCAAATTCACCCCTCCACTTT. Residues: CACNQDSSNSPLHF.

The chain couples TRBV19 to TRBJ2-7; 10 bases fit TRBD1. The CDR3 is 14 amino acids. Germline trimming cut 6 bases from V and 4 bases from J; bases unmatched to any gene: 6. The V gene's germline CDR1 is LNHDA and CDR2 SQIVND (reference sequence). CDR3 sequence (DNA): TGTGCCAGTAGGGGACAGGGGTCAAGTTACGAGCAGTACTTC. Its protein is CASRGQGSSYEQYF.

V and J are TRBV3-1 (or the pseudogene TRBV3-2) and TRBJ2-1; no reliable D call. The CDR3 has 13 residues. Germline V gene lookup returns CDR1 LGHDT and CDR2 YNNKEL (reference sequence). The V end was cut by 0 bases, the J end by 9 bases, with 9 bases between. In DNA form, the CDR3 reads TGTGCCAGCAGCCAAGAATTGGCGGCTGAGCAGTTCTTC. Its translation is CASSQELAAEQFF.

The J gene is TRBJ1-1, the V gene TRBV5-8; possibly TRBD1 for D (5 bases). The germline V gene has CDR1 SGHTS and CDR2 YDEGEE. V lost 6 bases and J lost 3, with 12 bases in between. The CDR3 loop spans 13 amino acids. The CDR3 reads CASTSTGDTEAFF. The CDR3 DNA reads as TGTGCCAGCACTTCGACGGGGGACACTGAAGCTTTCTTT.

The chain combines TRBV3-1 (or the pseudogene TRBV3-2) with TRBJ2-1, with D hard to call. V was cut by 1 base and J by 0 bases, with 7 bases left in between. The CDR3 has 15 residues. Germline CDR1 LGHDT, CDR2 YNNKEL (reference sequence). This CDR3 reads CASSQARSSYNEQFF. The CDR3 nucleotides are TGTGCCAGCAGCCAAGCCAGAAGCTCCTACAATGAGCAGTTCTTC.

This chain connects TRBV3-1 (or the pseudogene TRBV3-2) to TRBJ1-4; unclear D gene. The CDR3 runs to 12 residues. Germline V gene lookup returns CDR1 LGHDT and CDR2 YNNKEL (reference sequence). Trimming removed 5 bases at V and 7 bases at J, with 8 bases between. The CDR3 loop is CASSSAGEKLFF. The DNA for the CDR3 is TGTGCCAGCAGCTCGGCGGGTGAAAAACTGTTTTTT.

The V gene is TRBV5-1, the J gene TRBJ2-1; TRBD2 matches at 7 bases. After removal of 0 bases from V and 7 bases from J, the junction contained 7 bases not matched to a gene. The CDR3 has 15 amino acids. Germline V gene sequence: CDR1 SGHRS, CDR2 YFSETQ. The DNA of the CDR3 is TGCGCCAGCAGCTTGGCCGGGACTACCGTAAATGAGCAGTTCTTC. Translating gives CASSLAGTTVNEQFF.

The J gene is TRBJ1-2, the V gene TRBV10-3; unclear D gene. Germline CDR1 and CDR2: ENHRY and SYGVKD. V dropped 3 bases and J dropped 6 bases, with 17 bases sitting between them. The CDR3 extends over 15 amino acids. The DNA for the CDR3 is TGTGCCATCAGTGATCGGTTAGCCGGTCTGCATGGCTACACCTTC. This encodes CAISDRLAGLHGYTF.

Here the CDR3 reads CASSPRSQGGNTEAFF. The CDR3 DNA reads TGTGCCAGCTCACCGCGGTCGCAGGGGGGGAACACTGAAGCTTTCTTT. This chain uses TRBV18 with TRBJ1-1, with 7 bases matching TRBD1. Losses at the gene ends were 3 bases for V and 1 base for J; bases not matched to a gene: 8. CDR1 and CDR2 (germline): KGHSH, LQKENI. The CDR3 loop spans 16 amino acids. Drawing the rest from reference TRBV18 and TRBJ1-1, the complete variable domain is NAGVMQNPRHLVRRRGQEARLRCSPMKGHSHVYWYRQLPEEGLKFMVYLQKENIIDESGMPKERFSAEFPKEGPSILRIQQVVRGDSAAYFCASSPRSQGGNTEAFFGQGTRLTVV.